The 23 T cell receptor beta chains in this list originate from one sample, sequenced in a study of T cell clonotyping in hematopoietic cell transplantation. Sequencing was performed with immunoSEQ multiplex PCR; in TCRdb, only in-frame clones are kept and a portion is missing. Altogether fewer than 30,000 clones are present, roughly 95% being singletons, with the ten largest covering approximately 1.5%. The material sequenced was peripheral blood mononuclear cells. These TCRs come from a man aged 45-60 years in good health. Some clones in this sample may be carry-over from other donors' samples.

In this sample, this clone turned up a few times. V gene TRBV27 combines with J gene TRBJ2-7; D unresolved. Trimming pared 2 bases from V and 3 bases from J, leaving 5 bases between. This CDR3 contains 12 residues. CDR1 and CDR2 (germline): MNHEY, SMNVEV (reference sequence). CDR3 region: CASSLGNYEQYF. The CDR3 DNA sequence: TGTGCCAGCAGTTTAGGGAACTACGAGCAGTACTTC.

The CDR3 loop is CASSVRDVNTEAFF. The CDR3 nucleotides read TGTGCCAGCAGCGTCCGGGACGTGAACACTGAAGCTTTCTTT. The chain is built from TRBV9 and TRBJ1-1; the D gene is possibly TRBD1 (5 bases). The CDR3 is 14 residues long. The germline V gene encodes CDR1 SGDLS and CDR2 YYNGEE. V dropped 2 bases and J dropped 0 bases, with 8 bases sitting between them.

This CDR3 reads CASRGKREQYF. The DNA for the CDR3 is TGTGCCAGCAGGGGCAAACGGGAGCAGTACTTC. This chain connects TRBV28 to TRBJ2-7; no firm D call. The CDR3 totals 11 residues. Trimming pared 6 bases from V and 7 bases from J, leaving 10 bases between. In germline, CDR1 is MDHEN, CDR2 SYDVKM.

The genes are TRBV11-3 and TRBJ2-3; 7 positions agree with TRBD2. CDR1 is SGHNT and CDR2 is YENEEA in the germline V gene. CDR3 length equals 16 residues. V dropped 5 bases and J dropped 1; count of bases not matched to a gene: 9. CDR3 residues: CASSPSPGLRTDTQYF. The DNA of the CDR3 is TGTGCCAGCAGCCCATCCCCGGGACTACGCACAGATACGCAGTATTTT.

The V gene is TRBV9, the J gene TRBJ2-7, with D maybe TRBD2 (7 bases). In germline, CDR1 is SGDLS, CDR2 YYNGEE. CDR3 length: 14 residues. V was shortened by 2 bases and J by 4 bases, with 13 bases between the two germline ends. The CDR3 region is CASSVTQGGYEQYF. CDR3 coding DNA: TGTGCCAGCAGCGTTACACAGGGAGGGTACGAGCAGTACTTC.

This rearrangement joins TRBV4-3 to TRBJ2-6; D is undetermined. Trimming pared 0 bases from V and 0 bases from J, leaving 6 bases between. The CDR3 consists of 16 residues. CDR1 LGHNA and CDR2 YSLEER come from the germline V gene. The DNA for the CDR3 is TGCGCCAGCAGCCAAGATGTGGGCTCTGGGGCCAACGTCCTGACTTTC. Amino acids: CASSQDVGSGANVLTF.

V is TRBV30 and J is TRBJ1-1, with D unclear. Germline CDR1 is GTSNPN and CDR2 is SVGIG (reference sequence). V was cut by 4 bases and J by 3 bases, with 12 bases left in between. This CDR3 comprises 13 residues. CDR3 protein: CAWKLQLYTEAFF. CDR3 DNA sequence: TGTGCCTGGAAGTTGCAGTTATACACTGAAGCTTTCTTT.

The chain recombines TRBV10-1 with TRBJ2-5; 7 nucleotides agree with TRBD2. The CDR3 loop spans 15 amino acids. The ends lost 0 bases at V and 5 bases at J; junction bases unmatched: 6. Germline V gives CDR1 WNHNN, CDR2 SYGVQD (reference sequence). CDR3 in DNA: TGCGCCAGCAGTGAGTCGGCTAGCGGAGGGGAGACCCAGTACTTC. Its translation: CASSESASGGETQYF.

The rearrangement uses TRBV7-6 and TRBJ1-2; D may be TRBD1 (5 bases). The V and J ends lost 0 bases and 8 bases respectively, with 10 bases between them. The CDR3 totals 13 residues. Germline CDR1 SGHVS, CDR2 FNYEAQ. CDR3 DNA: TGTGCCAGCAGCTTAGCAGGGGAACGCGGCTACACCTTC. Protein: CASSLAGERGYTF.

A few counts support this clone. The V and J genes are TRBV7-9 and TRBJ1-2; D possibly corresponds to TRBD1 (5 bases). The CDR3 length is 12 residues. Trimming removed 5 bases from V and 8 bases from J, with 12 bases in between. Germline CDR1 reads SEHNR; CDR2 reads FQNEAQ (reference sequence). The CDR3 sequence: CASSLGLKGYTF. The CDR3 coding sequence is TGTGCCAGCAGCCTGGGACTGAAGGGCTACACCTTC.

The rearrangement joins TRBV29-1 to TRBJ2-1; 13 nucleotides agree with TRBD2. J was trimmed by 7 bases and V by 2 bases; bases with no gene match: 2. Germline lookup yields CDR1 SQVTM and CDR2 ANQGSEA. This CDR3 is built from 14 residues. CDR3 sequence: CSVEWTSGGNEQFF. CDR3 sequence (DNA): TGCAGCGTTGAATGGACTAGCGGGGGAAATGAGCAGTTCTTC.

The chain couples TRBV5-1 to TRBJ1-1; no clear D. CDR3 length: 16 amino acids. CDR1 is SGHRS and CDR2 is YFSETQ in the germline V gene. Deletions cut 6 bases from V and 3 bases from J, with 21 bases between. The CDR3 DNA reads TGCGCCAGCAAGTCGGCAGATCCACCCGAAGACACTGAAGCTTTCTTT. It is translated as CASKSADPPEDTEAFF.

The chain carries TRBV30 and TRBJ2-3; D is undetermined. Germline loops: CDR1 GTSNPN, CDR2 SVGIG (reference sequence). V was pared by 5 bases and J by 4 bases, with 7 bases between. The CDR3 has 11 amino acids. The CDR3 nucleotides are TGTGCCTGGCTGGGCGCAGATACGCAGTATTTT. This gives the protein CAWLGADTQYF.

The rearrangement joins TRBV6-6 to TRBJ1-4, with 9 bases that match TRBD1. The V and J ends lost 5 bases and 5 bases, in that order; junction bases with no gene match: 3. Germline V gene data show CDR1 as MNHNY and CDR2 as SVGAGI (reference sequence). This CDR3 is 14 amino acids long. The CDR3 DNA sequence: TGTGCCAGCAGTACCGGACAGGGGAATGAAAAACTGTTTTTT. Its translation: CASSTGQGNEKLFF.

DNA for the CDR3: TGTGCCAGCAGCCCCCGGACAGGTCTGACGGCGCAGCCCTACAATGAGCAGTTCTTC. Protein: CASSPRTGLTAQPYNEQFF. The chain uses TRBV7-2 and TRBJ2-1, with 7 bases fitting TRBD1. The V and J ends lost 5 bases and 2 bases, in that order; junction bases with no gene match: 18. CDR3 length: 19 residues. Looked up from germline, CDR1 is SGHTA and CDR2 is FQGNSA.

The rearrangement links TRBV5-1 to TRBJ1-1, with TRBD1 matching 7 bases. This CDR3 region has 16 residues. The J segment lost 4 bases and the V segment lost 4 bases, leaving 13 bases of the junction unmatched. Germline CDR1 reads SGHRS; CDR2 reads YFSETQ. The CDR3 sequence is CASSPSAGGFGTEAFF. The CDR3 DNA is TGCGCCAGCAGCCCCTCGGCAGGGGGGTTTGGCACTGAAGCTTTCTTT.

The chain has TRBV30 and TRBJ1-2; D is unresolved. CDR1 and CDR2 (germline): GTSNPN, SVGIG (reference sequence). The CDR3 has 15 residues. V shed 0 bases and J shed 0 bases, with 11 bases lying between them. CDR3 coding DNA: TGTGCCTGGAGTGTGGGCCAGACAACTAACTATGGCTACACCTTC. Translation gives CAWSVGQTTNYGYTF. The variable domain in full, with the rest retrieved from reference TRBV30 and TRBJ1-2, is SQTIHQWPATLVQPVGSPLSLECTVEGTSNPNLYWYRQAAGRGLQLLFYSVGIGQISSEVPQNLSASRPQDRQFILSSKKLLLSDSGFYLCAWSVGQTTNYGYTFGSGTRLTVV.

V and J are TRBV7-9 and TRBJ2-7; D uncertain. Trimming removed 2 bases from V and 2 bases from J, with 7 bases in between. The CDR3 consists of 13 residues. The germline V gene has CDR1 SEHNR and CDR2 FQNEAQ (reference sequence). The CDR3 loop reads CASSLSATYEQYF. The CDR3 bases are TGTGCCAGCAGCTTAAGCGCGACCTACGAGCAGTACTTC.

The rearrangement links TRBV5-4 to TRBJ1-1; 9 bases agree with TRBD1. V was clipped by 3 bases and J by 0 bases; unmatched bases: 12. Per germline, CDR1 SGHNT and CDR2 YYREEE (reference sequence). The CDR3 loop spans 18 amino acids. The CDR3 nucleotides read TGTGCCAGCAGCTCCGGACAGGACAGGGGAAGCATGAACACTGAAGCTTTCTTT. This sequence encodes CASSSGQDRGSMNTEAFF.

The chain couples TRBV2 to TRBJ2-3, with D perhaps TRBD1 (6 bases). Trimming removed 5 bases at V and 0 bases at J, with 15 bases between. Germline values: CDR1 SNHLY, CDR2 FYNNEI. The CDR3 length is 16 residues. The CDR3 region has the DNA TGTGCCAGCAGTCATATCGGACAGATTAGCACAGATACGCAGTATTTT. Amino acids: CASSHIGQISTDTQYF.

Only one count was recorded for this clone. V is TRBV19 and J is TRBJ1-5; tentative D call: TRBD1 (5 bases). V was pared by 6 bases and J by 6 bases, with 21 bases between. The CDR3 is made up of 16 amino acids. The germline V gene encodes CDR1 LNHDA and CDR2 SQIVND (reference sequence). Written as DNA, the CDR3 is TGTGCCAGTAGCTACGAGGCGGCAGGGCATGGTCAGCCCCAGCATTTT. Amino acids: CASSYEAAGHGQPQHF.

The V gene is TRBV2, the J gene TRBJ1-6, with a tentative D call TRBD1 (6 bases). Germline V gene lookup returns CDR1 SNHLY and CDR2 FYNNEI. The CDR3 extends over 15 amino acids. Trimming shortened V by 5 bases and J by 9 bases, and 17 bases separated the two germline ends. The CDR3 loop reads CASSTERQERSPLHF. The CDR3 DNA is TGTGCCAGCAGTACTGAGAGACAGGAGCGTTCACCCCTCCACTTT.

The rearrangement joins TRBV6-5 to TRBJ2-7; TRBD2 is a possible D gene (7 bases). CDR1 MNHEY and CDR2 SVGAGI come from the germline V gene. The CDR3 sequence is 14 residues long. V dropped 5 bases and J dropped 2 bases, with 13 bases sitting between them. CDR3 protein: CASSNGGLTYEQYF. For the CDR3, the DNA is TGTGCCAGCAGTAACGGGGGGCTAACCTACGAGCAGTACTTC.